Below are 3 T cell receptor beta chains sequenced from a single sample in a study of blood T cells in healthy people across ages. The second PCR ran about 7 to 12 cycles with a sample-barcoded 5' primer and J-beta primers. Via MiXCR, TCRdb re-called the 5' RACE reads, giving one row per CDR3 protein. There are approximately 780,000 distinct CDR3 sequences in the sample; roughly 24% occur only once, and 3% lies in the top ten. This same sample was also taken into another study, of T cells of mothers and their children.

The sequenced sample was blood. The source is a boy aged 5-17 years in good health.

The rearrangement uses TRBV5-5 and TRBJ1-2; no definite D call. CDR3 size: 16 residues. The V end lost 4 bases, the J end lost 1 base, and 17 bases lay between the germline ends. Germline V gene sequence: CDR1 SGHKS, CDR2 YYEKEE (reference sequence). CDR3 sequence reads: CASSVKQPTFNYGYTF. The CDR3 nucleotides read TGTGCCAGCAGCGTAAAACAGCCTACTTTTAACTATGGCTACACCTTC.

This clonotype was seen more than once but under ten times. V gene TRBV10-3 combines with J gene TRBJ1-1, with a tentative D call TRBD1 (5 bases). Germline CDR1 and CDR2: ENHRY and SYGVKD. The CDR3 loop spans 13 amino acids. The V end lost 2 bases, the J end lost 5 bases, and 9 bases lay between the germline ends. CDR3 nucleotides: TGTGCCATCAGTGAGGGGGGAAAGACTGAAGCTTTCTTT. It codes for CAISEGGKTEAFF.

Note on this clonotype: Possible read error: a much larger clone is one base away. The chain uses TRBV24-1 and TRBJ2-5; D is undetermined. CDR1 KGHDR and CDR2 SFDVKD come from the germline V gene. Trimming stripped 0 bases from V and 2 bases from J, with 6 bases between. The CDR3 contains 14 residues. The CDR3 DNA is TGTGCCACCAGTGATTTGAACGGTCAAGAGACCCAGTACTTC. As protein: CATSDLNGQETQYF.